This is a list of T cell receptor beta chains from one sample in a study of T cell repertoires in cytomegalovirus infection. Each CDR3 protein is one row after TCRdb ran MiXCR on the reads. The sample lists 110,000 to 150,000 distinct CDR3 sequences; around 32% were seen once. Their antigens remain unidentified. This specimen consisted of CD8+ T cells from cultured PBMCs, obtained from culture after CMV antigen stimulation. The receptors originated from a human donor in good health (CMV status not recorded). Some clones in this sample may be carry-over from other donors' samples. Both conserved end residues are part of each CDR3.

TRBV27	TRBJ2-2	CASRRLGDEVGELFF
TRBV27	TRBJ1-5	CASRAGRQPQHF
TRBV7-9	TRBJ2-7	CASRGSGDPYEQYF
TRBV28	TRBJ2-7	CASRPYGDRHEQYF
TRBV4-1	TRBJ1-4	CASSPRPTLHGTNEKLFF
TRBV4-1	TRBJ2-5	CASSQDWEKETQYF
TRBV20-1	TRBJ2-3	CSARDLYHHASDTQYF
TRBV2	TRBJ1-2	CASTEGADGYTF
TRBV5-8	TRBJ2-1	CASSLRGHSTYLDEQFF
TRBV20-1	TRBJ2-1	CSATSGGPQSDEQFF
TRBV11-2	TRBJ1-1	CASRPGLVMNTEAFF
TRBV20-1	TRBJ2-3	CSASGSGAGGILSTDTQYF
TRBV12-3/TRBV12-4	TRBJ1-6	CASSLARWGRYNSPLHF
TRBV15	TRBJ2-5	CATSQTGMTETQYF
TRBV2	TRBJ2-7	CASSVLGFYEQYF
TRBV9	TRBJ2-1	CASSVEGSGAYNEQFF
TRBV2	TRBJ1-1	CASSDIQGYGEAFF
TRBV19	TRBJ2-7	CASSIGGEQYF
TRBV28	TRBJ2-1	CASTSMATYSYNEQFF
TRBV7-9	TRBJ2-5	CASSSGLAGGETQYF
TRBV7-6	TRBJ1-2	CASSLERGEGADRGDGYTF
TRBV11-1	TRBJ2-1	CASSFNPSGGYNEQFF
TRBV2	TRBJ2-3	CASSEQVRTDTQYF
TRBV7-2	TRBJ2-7	CASSRRRVQSSYEQYF
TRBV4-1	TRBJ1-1	CASSQDPGVNTEAFF
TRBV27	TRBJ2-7	CASMLPQGAYEQYF
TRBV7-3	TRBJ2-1	CASSLGGGSHEQFF
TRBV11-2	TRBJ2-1	CASSLGSGGVYEQFF
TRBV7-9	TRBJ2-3	CASSSALVDTQYF
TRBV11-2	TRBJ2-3	CASSTSIPDTQYF
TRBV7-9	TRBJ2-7	CASSPTSGDKTYEQYF
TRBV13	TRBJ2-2	CASNSPGLAATGELFF
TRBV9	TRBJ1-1	CASSELEGALAEAFF
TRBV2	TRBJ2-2	CASLAGGTNTGELFF
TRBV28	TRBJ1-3	CASSRQGVPTRQSDTIYF
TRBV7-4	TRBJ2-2	CASSSTLDSPNTGELFF
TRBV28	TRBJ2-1	CASSADGFSYNEQFF
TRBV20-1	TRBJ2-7	CSASIAGQYEQYF
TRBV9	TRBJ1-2	CASSSGTLGYTF
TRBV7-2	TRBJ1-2	CASSPKGLNVVYGYTF
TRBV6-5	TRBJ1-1	CASSYSTNTEAFF
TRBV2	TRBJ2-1	CASPEASGPNEQFF
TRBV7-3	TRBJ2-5	CASSFGGGETQYF
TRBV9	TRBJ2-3	CASSEIDSLTQYF
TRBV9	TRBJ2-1	CASGESTGIYEQFF
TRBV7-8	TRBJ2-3	CASSSHLTDTQYF
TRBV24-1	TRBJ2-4	CATSAGGRNIQYF
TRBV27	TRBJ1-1	CASSPSRRSPGPGTEAFF
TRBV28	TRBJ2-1	CASSPKRGRNEQFF
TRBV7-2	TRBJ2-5	CASSLVAGEQETQYF
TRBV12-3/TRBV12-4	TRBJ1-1	CASLDEGEGTEAFF
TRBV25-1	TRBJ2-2	CASSQTGTSAGELFF
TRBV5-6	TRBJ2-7	CASSSVGVYEQYF
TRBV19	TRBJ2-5	CASSITGYQETQYF
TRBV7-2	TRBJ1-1	CASSLALGNRVTEAFF
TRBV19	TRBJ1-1	CASSMSATNTEAFF
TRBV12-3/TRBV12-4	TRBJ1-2	CASSLTVLYGYTF
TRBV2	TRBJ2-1	CASSGQIMVYNEQFF
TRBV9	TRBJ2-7	CASSGGTGGDEQYF
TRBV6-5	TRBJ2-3	CASSPLGSGDTQYF